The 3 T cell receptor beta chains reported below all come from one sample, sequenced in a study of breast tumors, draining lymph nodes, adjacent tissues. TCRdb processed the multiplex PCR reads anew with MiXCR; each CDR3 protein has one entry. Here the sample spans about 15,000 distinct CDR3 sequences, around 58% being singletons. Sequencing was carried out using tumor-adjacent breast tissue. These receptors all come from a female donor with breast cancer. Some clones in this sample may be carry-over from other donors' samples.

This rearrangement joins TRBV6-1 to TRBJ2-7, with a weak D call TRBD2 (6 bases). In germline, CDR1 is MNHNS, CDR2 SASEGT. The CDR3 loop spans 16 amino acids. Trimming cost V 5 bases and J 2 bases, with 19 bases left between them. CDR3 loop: CASSQEGLGVTYEQYF. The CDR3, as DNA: TGTGCCAGCAGTCAGGAGGGGTTAGGGGTAACCTACGAGCAGTACTTC.

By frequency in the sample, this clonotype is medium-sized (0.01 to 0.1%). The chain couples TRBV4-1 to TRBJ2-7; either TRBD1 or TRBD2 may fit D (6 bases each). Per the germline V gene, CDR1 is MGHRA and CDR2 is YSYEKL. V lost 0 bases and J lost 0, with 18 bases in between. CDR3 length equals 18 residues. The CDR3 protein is CASSQELAGTRTSYEQYF. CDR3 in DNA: TGCGCCAGCAGCCAAGAACTAGCCGGGACACGCACCTCCTACGAGCAGTACTTC.

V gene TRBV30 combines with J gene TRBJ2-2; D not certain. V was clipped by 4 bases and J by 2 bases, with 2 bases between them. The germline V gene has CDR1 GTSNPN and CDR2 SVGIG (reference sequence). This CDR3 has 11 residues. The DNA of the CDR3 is TGTGCCTGGAAAAACACCGGGGAGCTGTTTTTT. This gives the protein CAWKNTGELFF.